One and the same sample provided the 20 T cell receptor beta chains below, sequenced in a study of cytomegalovirus exposure and HLA in healthy donors. The PCR was carried out with 60 Vbeta primers and 13 Jbeta primers. The assay was immunoSEQ multiplex PCR, and TCRdb's table has in-frame clones only and misses some. Of 75,000 to 100,000 clones detected, just over 75% appear once; the ten largest clones hold over 0.5%. The sample comprised PBMCs. These receptors all stem from a man aged 25-45 years in good health and CMV-seronegative.

The chain combines TRBV6-1 with TRBJ2-1; D is possibly TRBD1 (6 bases). The V gene's germline CDR1 is MNHNS and CDR2 SASEGT. With 8 bases removed from V and 4 bases from J, the gap between germline ends came to 9 bases. The CDR3 spans 12 residues. This CDR3 is CASGGIYNEQFF. The DNA for the CDR3 is TGTGCCAGCGGGGGCATTTACAATGAGCAGTTCTTC.

With respect to this clone: Its ends do not fully match the called genes, so a read error is possible. The chain joins TRBV7-9 to TRBJ1-1; D is perhaps TRBD1 (5 bases). From germline, CDR1 is SEHNR and CDR2 FQNEAQ (reference sequence). The CDR3 is 12 residues long. In DNA form, the CDR3 reads TGTTCCAGCAGGTCGGGGGACACTGAAGCTTTCTTT. It yields the protein CSSRSGDTEAFF. The full variable domain, in which reference TRBV7-9 and TRBJ1-1 provide the parts outside the CDR3, is DTGVSQNPRHKITKRGQNVTFRCDPISEHNRLYWYRQTLGQGPEFLTYFQNEAQLEKSRLLSDRFSAERPKGSFSTLEIQRTEQGDSAMYLCSSRSGDTEAFFGQGTRLTVV.

The V call is TRBV28, the J call TRBJ2-5; 16 bases agree with TRBD2. V shed 6 bases and J 4 bases; nucleotides not matched to a gene: 5. Germline V gene sequence: CDR1 MDHEN, CDR2 SYDVKM. The CDR3 extends over 16 amino acids. Written as DNA, the CDR3 is TGTGCCAGCAGCAGTGGGACTAGCGGGAGGGTAGAGACCCAGTACTTC. Residues: CASSSGTSGRVETQYF.

The chain is built from TRBV29-1 and TRBJ2-2; 8 nucleotides agree with TRBD1. Germline trimming cut 1 base from V and 2 bases from J; bases unmatched to any gene: 3. The CDR3 is made up of 15 amino acids. Germline-derived CDR1 and CDR2 are SQVTM and ANQGSEA. CDR3 loop: CSVEAQGANTGELFF. The CDR3 nucleotides read TGCAGCGTTGAAGCCCAGGGGGCAAACACCGGGGAGCTGTTTTTT.

In its sample, this clone was seen a few times. DNA for the CDR3: TGCGCCAGCAGCCAACTGGACAGACTGAACACTGAAGCTTTCTTT. Translating gives CASSQLDRLNTEAFF. The chain employs TRBV4-1 and TRBJ1-1; the D gene is possibly TRBD1 (6 bases). The V end was cut by 2 bases, the J end by 0 bases, with 10 bases between. Looked up from germline, CDR1 is MGHRA and CDR2 is YSYEKL. This CDR3 has 15 residues.

The chain uses TRBV7-7 and TRBJ2-5, with TRBD2 as a possible D gene (7 bases). The CDR3 runs to 13 residues. Germline CDR1 SSHAT, CDR2 FNYEAQ (reference sequence). Trimming removed 11 bases from V and 0 bases from J, with 13 bases in between. The CDR3 loop is CALGGLHQETQYF. The CDR3 coding sequence is TGTGCCCTCGGGGGGCTTCACCAAGAGACCCAGTACTTC. Drawing the rest from reference TRBV7-7 and TRBJ2-5, the complete variable domain is GAGVSQSPRYKVTKRGQDVTLRCDPISSHATLYWYQQALGQGPEFLTYFNYEAQPDKSGLPSDRFSAERPEGSISTLTIQRTEQRDSAMYRCALGGLHQETQYFGPGTRLLVL.

The CDR3 reads CASSISVNTEAFF. DNA of the CDR3: TGTGCCAGTAGTATATCAGTGAACACTGAAGCTTTCTTT. The chain employs TRBV19 and TRBJ1-1; D is uncertain. The V gene lost 2 bases and the J gene lost 0 bases, with 4 bases spanning the gap. Germline CDR1 reads LNHDA; CDR2 reads SQIVND (reference sequence). This CDR3 comprises 13 residues.

A few counts support this clone. J is TRBJ1-4 and V is TRBV5-1; TRBD1 is a possible D gene (6 bases). Germline CDR1 SGHRS, CDR2 YFSETQ. The CDR3 spans 14 residues. V lost 0 bases and J 7 bases, leaving 10 bases between the germline ends. CDR3 bases: TGCGCCAGCAGCTTGGAAGGACAGCTTGAAAAACTGTTTTTT. Its protein product is CASSLEGQLEKLFF.

The chain recombines TRBV21-1 with TRBJ2-5; whether TRBD1, the table's D call, matches the DNA was not checked. TRBV21-1 is labeled a pseudogene. The CDR3 spans 15 residues. The CDR3 DNA reads as TGTGCCAGCAGCAAAGGGGCCAGGGGGAGGGAGACCCAGTACTTC. Residues: CASSKGARGRETQYF.

J is TRBJ1-5 and V is TRBV4-2, with no clear D. The ends were cut back, 0 bases at V and 4 bases at J, with 10 bases in the middle. CDR3 size: 15 residues. From germline, CDR1 is LGHNA and CDR2 YNFKEQ. CDR3 coding DNA: TGTGCCAGCAGCCAAGATTGGCAGACAAATCAGCCCCAGCATTTT. This codes for CASSQDWQTNQPQHF.

This chain's CDR3 is CASSEVRTDTQYF. CDR3 DNA sequence: TGCGCCAGCAGTGAGGTGCGCACAGATACGCAGTATTTT. This chain links TRBV5-1 with TRBJ2-3; unclear D gene. Germline V gene data show CDR1 as SGHRS and CDR2 as YFSETQ. Trimming removed 5 bases from V and 1 base from J, with 8 bases in between. This CDR3 contains 13 residues.

The chain is built from TRBV6-1 and TRBJ2-1; TRBD1 agrees at 10 bases. CDR3 size: 16 residues. Germline lookup yields CDR1 MNHNS and CDR2 SASEGT. The V gene end was trimmed by 4 bases and the J gene end by 7 bases; junction bases not matched to a gene: 10. The CDR3 DNA reads TGTGCCAGCAGTGCCCAGACAGGGGGCGTATTAAATGAGCAGTTCTTC. It encodes CASSAQTGGVLNEQFF.

This clone was picked up a small number of times. V usage is TRBV5-1 and J usage is TRBJ1-1; D not resolved. Germline V gene sequence: CDR1 SGHRS, CDR2 YFSETQ. There are 14 residues in the CDR3. V lost 3 bases and J 1 base, leaving 10 bases between the germline ends. CDR3 in amino acids: CASSYLATNTEAFF. The CDR3 nucleotides read TGCGCCAGCAGCTATCTGGCCACGAACACTGAAGCTTTCTTT.

The V gene is TRBV5-4, the J gene TRBJ1-1; 8 nucleotides match TRBD1. Germline CDR1 is SGHNT and CDR2 is YYREEE (reference sequence). V shed 4 bases and J 2 bases; nucleotides not matched to a gene: 7. This CDR3 spans 15 amino acids. The CDR3, as DNA: TGTGCCAGCAGCGCACCCAGGGGGCCAAACACTGAAGCTTTCTTT. Translation gives CASSAPRGPNTEAFF.

V usage is TRBV7-3 and J usage is TRBJ2-1; 7 bases agree with TRBD2. The V segment lost 4 bases and the J segment 9 bases; nucleotides outside the gene matches: 9. Germline assignment: CDR1 SGHTA and CDR2 FQGTGA. The CDR3 contains 14 residues. The CDR3 reads CASSSWTRLSEQFF. Written as DNA, the CDR3 is TGTGCCAGCAGCTCCTGGACTAGGCTTAGTGAGCAGTTCTTC.

This rearrangement joins TRBV7-7 to TRBJ2-5, with 11 bases aligning to TRBD2. CDR3 length: 14 residues. J was trimmed by 7 bases and V by 5 bases; bases with no gene match: 6. CDR1 and CDR2 (germline): SSHAT, FNYEAQ (reference sequence). The CDR3: CASSPTGLAVTQYF. In DNA form, the CDR3 reads TGTGCCAGCAGCCCGACGGGACTAGCGGTGACCCAGTACTTC.

The chain carries TRBV7-3 and TRBJ1-6, with 9 bases that match TRBD1. The germline V gene has CDR1 SGHTA and CDR2 FQGTGA. V trimming: 2 bases; J trimming: 9 bases; junction bases outside the gene matches: 5. This CDR3 has 15 amino acids. The CDR3 reads CASSLSGQGGSPLHF. CDR3 DNA: TGTGCCAGCAGCTTATCGGGACAGGGCGGTTCACCCCTCCACTTT.

The rearrangement joins TRBV19 to TRBJ2-1; TRBD2 agrees at 9 bases. Germline CDR1 reads LNHDA; CDR2 reads SQIVND (reference sequence). This CDR3 is built from 14 residues. With 3 bases clipped from V and 9 bases from J, the junction kept 6 bases outside the gene matches. The CDR3 bases are TGTGCCAGTAGTATCGGCGGGGGGGCCAGTGAGCAGTTCTTC. Its protein is CASSIGGGASEQFF. Based on the CDR3 plus reference TRBV19 and TRBJ2-1, the full variable domain is DGGITQSPKYLFRKEGQNVTLSCEQNLNHDAMYWYRQDPGQGLRLIYYSQIVNDFQKGDIAEGYSVSREKKESFPLTVTSAQKNPTAFYLCASSIGGGASEQFFGPGTRLTVL.

The rearrangement uses TRBV5-6 and TRBJ2-7; 7 bases are a match to TRBD1. Germline V gene sequence: CDR1 SGHDT, CDR2 YYEEEE. This CDR3 region has 17 residues. Losses at the gene ends were 0 bases for V and 7 bases for J; bases not matched to a gene: 16. CDR3 sequence: CASSLVRRGLQAEEQYF. Here the CDR3 DNA reads TGTGCCAGCAGCTTGGTTCGAAGGGGGCTGCAAGCTGAAGAGCAGTACTTC. The whole variable domain, filled in from reference TRBV5-6 and TRBJ2-7, reads DAGVTQSPTHLIKTRGQQVTLRCSPKSGHDTVSWYQQALGQGPQFIFQYYEEEERQRGNFPDRFSGHQFPNYSSELNVNALLLGDSALYLCASSLVRRGLQAEEQYFGPGTRLTVT.

The V gene is TRBV10-3, the J gene TRBJ1-2, with 7 positions matching TRBD1. V was pared by 4 bases and J by 5 bases, with 7 bases of the junction left unmatched. The length of the CDR3 is 14 residues. From germline, CDR1 is ENHRY and CDR2 SYGVKD. CDR3 sequence reads: CAISVGGGGYGYTF. DNA of the CDR3: TGTGCCATCAGTGTCGGAGGGGGCGGATATGGCTACACCTTC.